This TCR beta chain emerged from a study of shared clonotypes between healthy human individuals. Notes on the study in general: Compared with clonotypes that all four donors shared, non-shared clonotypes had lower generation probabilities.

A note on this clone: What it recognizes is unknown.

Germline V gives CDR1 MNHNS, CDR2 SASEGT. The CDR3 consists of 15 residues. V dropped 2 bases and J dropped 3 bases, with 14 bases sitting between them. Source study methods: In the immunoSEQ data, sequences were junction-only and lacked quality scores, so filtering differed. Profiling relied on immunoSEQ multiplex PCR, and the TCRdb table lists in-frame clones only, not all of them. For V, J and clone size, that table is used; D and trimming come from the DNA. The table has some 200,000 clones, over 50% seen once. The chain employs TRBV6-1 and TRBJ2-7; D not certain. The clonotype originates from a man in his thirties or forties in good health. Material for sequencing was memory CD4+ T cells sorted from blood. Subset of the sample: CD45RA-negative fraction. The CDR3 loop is CASSEFGRSGYEQYF. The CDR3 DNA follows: TGTGCCAGCAGTGAATTTGGGCGGTCCGGCTACGAGCAGTACTTC.